This T cell receptor (beta chain) derives from a study of blood T cell repertoires in COVID-19. Whole-study context: Sites in the United States, Italy and Spain provided acute and convalescent COVID-19 samples. Nucleic acid was either cDNA or gDNA, and it came from T cells, B-cell-depleted T cells, or PBMCs.

In the authors' workflow: The assay estimated nucleated cells by amplifying reference gene primers. Profiled with immunoSEQ multiplex PCR; TCRdb holds only in-frame clones, not every one. That table supplies the V and J calls and clone size; D and trimming were determined from the DNA. The data show 150,000 or so clones, about 80% seen once. This CDR3 contains 16 residues. Germline V gene data show CDR1 as KGHDR and CDR2 as SFDVKD. The ends lost 4 bases at V and 0 bases at J; junction bases unmatched: 6. Sequenced material: peripheral blood. The TCR originated in an elderly woman with acute or convalescent COVID-19. This sequence joins TRBV24-1 and TRBJ2-3, with 7 nucleotides matching TRBD1. In nucleotides, the CDR3 is TGTGCCACCAGTGACCCGAGGGGGCCTAGCACAGATACGCAGTATTTT. Its translation is CATSDPRGPSTDTQYF.